This TCR beta chain was retrieved from a study of blood T cell repertoires in COVID-19. The data were produced by immunoSEQ multiplex PCR, yet TCRdb's version contains in-frame clones alone and is incomplete. The table records fewer than 350,000 clones, around 90% of them present only once. The germline gives CDR1 LGHDT, CDR2 YNNKEL (reference sequence). The CDR3 is 19 amino acids. J lost 4 bases, V lost 0 bases, and 8 bases had no gene match. The rearrangement uses TRBV3-1 (or the pseudogene TRBV3-2) and TRBJ1-6; TRBD1 matches 11 bases. The sample taken for sequencing was peripheral blood. The TCR was taken from a man aged 18 to 29 with active or convalescent COVID-19. The CDR3 sequence is CASSQDPPGQGGYNSPLHF. The CDR3 DNA follows: TGTGCCAGCAGCCAAGACCCTCCGGGACAGGGGGGATATAATTCACCCCTCCACTTT.